The 21 T cell receptor beta chains in this list originate from one sample, sequenced in a study of blood T cell repertoires in COVID-19. The table came from immunoSEQ multiplex PCR; TCRdb's copy has only in-frame clones and leaves some out. The sample has tens of thousands of clones; approximately 83% are singletons. Sequenced material: peripheral blood. The receptors come from a human donor in a cohort sampled during active COVID-19. The donor label of this sample is uncertain.

The genes are TRBV29-1 and TRBJ1-1; D perhaps matches TRBD1 (6 bases). CDR1 is SQVTM and CDR2 is ANQGSEA in the germline V gene. The V and J ends lost 6 bases and 0 bases respectively, with 11 bases between them. This CDR3 is built from 13 residues. The CDR3 spells CSVRQEMNTEAFF. CDR3 coding DNA: TGCAGCGTCAGACAGGAGATGAACACTGAAGCTTTCTTT.

The chain employs TRBV6-1 and TRBJ2-7; 9 nucleotides line up with TRBD1. The CDR3 sequence is 13 residues long. V was pared by 2 bases and J by 6 bases, with 2 bases of the junction left unmatched. The germline V gene encodes CDR1 MNHNS and CDR2 SASEGT. The DNA of the CDR3 is TGTGCCAGCAGTGAAAGACAGGGGGTCGAGCAGTACTTC. This gives the protein CASSERQGVEQYF.

V is TRBV5-1 and J is TRBJ2-7; D is ambiguous. Deletions cut 2 bases from V and 6 bases from J, with 9 bases between. Germline CDR1 reads SGHRS; CDR2 reads YFSETQ. This CDR3 spans 12 amino acids. CDR3 coding DNA: TGCGCCAGCAGCTTAGACTCGAGCGAGCAGTACTTC. Amino acids: CASSLDSSEQYF. Drawing the rest from reference TRBV5-1 and TRBJ2-7, the complete variable domain is KAGVTQTPRYLIKTRGQQVTLSCSPISGHRSVSWYQQTPGQGLQFLFEYFSETQRNKGNFPGRFSGRQFSNSRSEMNVSTLELGDSALYLCASSLDSSEQYFGPGTRLTVT.

The chain employs TRBV3-1 (or the pseudogene TRBV3-2) and TRBJ2-5, with a tentative D call TRBD2 (5 bases). Trimming stripped 4 bases from V and 5 bases from J, with 14 bases between. The germline V gene encodes CDR1 LGHDT and CDR2 YNNKEL (reference sequence). CDR3 length: 14 amino acids. CDR3 in amino acids: CASSPPTGVETQYF. DNA for the CDR3: TGTGCCAGCAGCCCCCCCACCGGGGTTGAGACCCAGTACTTC.

Here the CDR3 reads CASSPRRGGRETQYF. CDR3 DNA sequence: TGTGCCAGCAGCCCCAGGAGGGGGGGCCGGGAGACCCAGTACTTC. The chain uses TRBV7-2 and TRBJ2-5, with D maybe TRBD2 (7 bases). CDR1 is SGHTA, CDR2 FQGNSA, per germline. Trimming took 5 bases from V and 5 from J, leaving 18 bases between them. The CDR3 length is 15 residues.

This clone was found once. The chain combines TRBV27 with TRBJ1-6; D not certain. CDR3 length: 13 amino acids. V was shortened by 4 bases and J by 7 bases, with 8 bases between the two germline ends. Germline CDR1 MNHEY, CDR2 SMNVEV (reference sequence). The CDR3, as DNA: TGTGCCAGCAGTTACCTATTAAATTCACCCCTCCACTTT. Its protein is CASSYLLNSPLHF.

The sample holds a few counts of this clone. The V and J genes are TRBV7-8 and TRBJ2-7; 9 bases line up with TRBD1. CDR1 and CDR2 (germline): SGHVS, FQNEAQ. The V and J ends lost 5 bases and 2 bases, in that order; junction bases with no gene match: 4. CDR3 length: 14 residues. The CDR3 bases are TGTGCCAGCAGCCCGGGACAGGGCGCCTACGAGCAGTACTTC. It specifies CASSPGQGAYEQYF.

The chain combines TRBV28 with TRBJ2-1, with TRBD1 as a possible D gene (5 bases). The CDR3 sequence is 14 residues long. Germline V gene sequence: CDR1 MDHEN, CDR2 SYDVKM. With 9 bases removed from V and 1 base from J, the gap between germline ends came to 13 bases. The CDR3 region has the DNA TGTGCCAGTGATCAGGGTGGGTCCTACAATGAGCAGTTCTTC. Translating it yields CASDQGGSYNEQFF. The full variable domain, its missing parts supplied by reference TRBV28 and TRBJ2-1, is DVKVTQSSRYLVKRTGEKVFLECVQDMDHENMFWYRQDPGLGLRLIYFSYDVKMKEKGDIPEGYSVSREKKERFSLILESASTNQTSMYLCASDQGGSYNEQFFGPGTRLTVL.

The chain recombines TRBV6-5 with TRBJ2-1; maybe TRBD2 (5 bases). The ends were cut back, 6 bases at V and 5 bases at J, with 8 bases in the middle. CDR1 and CDR2 (germline): MNHEY, SVGAGI. This CDR3 comprises 12 residues. In nucleotides, the CDR3 is TGTGCCAGCAGGTGGGGAGACAATGAGCAGTTCTTC. The encoded protein is CASRWGDNEQFF.

This chain links TRBV5-1 with TRBJ2-1; 7 positions match TRBD2. The CDR3 is 15 amino acids. Unmatched junction bases numbered 11, after V lost 4 bases and J lost 7 bases. Germline lookup yields CDR1 SGHRS and CDR2 YFSETQ. CDR3 sequence: CASSPGHPGGNEQFF. CDR3 nucleotide sequence: TGCGCCAGCAGCCCCGGCCACCCGGGGGGTAATGAGCAGTTCTTC.

The genes are TRBV7-9 and TRBJ1-4; D remains unclear. The CDR3 is made up of 18 amino acids. V lost 4 bases to trimming and J lost 0 bases, with 18 bases between them. Germline loops: CDR1 SEHNR, CDR2 FQNEAQ (reference sequence). CDR3 nucleotide sequence: TGTGCCAGCAGCTCCTCAGCCGACATGATTGCAACTAATGAAAAACTGTTTTTT. This sequence encodes CASSSSADMIATNEKLFF.

J is TRBJ1-4 and V is TRBV7-2, with D uncertain. V shed 6 bases and J shed 5 bases, with 13 bases lying between them. The germline V gene encodes CDR1 SGHTA and CDR2 FQGNSA. CDR3 length: 14 residues. The CDR3 DNA reads TGTGCCAGCAGTGTACAGCACGGAAATGAAAAACTGTTTTTT. As protein: CASSVQHGNEKLFF.

The gene calls are TRBV5-4 and TRBJ1-1; D is uncertain. The CDR3 loop spans 13 amino acids. V dropped 0 bases and J dropped 6 bases, with 9 bases sitting between them. Germline V lookup: CDR1 SGHNT, CDR2 YYREEE (reference sequence). The CDR3 nucleotides read TGTGCCAGCAGCTTGGAGCCCTCTGCTGAAGCTTTCTTT. This translates into CASSLEPSAEAFF.

The chain links TRBV7-2 to TRBJ2-7; unclear D gene. Germline V lookup: CDR1 SGHTA, CDR2 FQGNSA. The V end was cut by 2 bases, the J end by 2 bases, with 10 bases between. The length of the CDR3 is 14 residues. CDR3 region: CASSLMAIPYEQYF. The CDR3, as DNA: TGTGCCAGCAGCTTAATGGCAATCCCCTACGAGCAGTACTTC.

V and J are TRBV5-4 and TRBJ2-3; 11 nucleotides align to TRBD2. Germline V gene data show CDR1 as SGHNT and CDR2 as YYREEE (reference sequence). The J segment lost 2 bases and the V segment lost 4 bases, leaving 6 bases of the junction unmatched. The CDR3 extends over 16 amino acids. CDR3 DNA: TGTGCCAGCAGCAGCACTAGCGGGGGAGTCACAGATACGCAGTATTTT. This encodes CASSSTSGGVTDTQYF.

Here the CDR3 reads CASSYSHGDSEQYF. The CDR3 region has the DNA TGTGCCAGCAGTTACTCCCACGGGGACAGCGAGCAGTACTTC. The V gene is TRBV6-5, the J gene TRBJ2-7, with TRBD1 identical over 7 bases. This CDR3 is 14 amino acids long. Germline V gives CDR1 MNHEY, CDR2 SVGAGI. V dropped 0 bases and J dropped 6; count of bases not matched to a gene: 5.

V gene TRBV4-1 combines with J gene TRBJ2-5; 8 nucleotides align to TRBD2. This CDR3 has 14 residues. The V and J ends lost 1 base and 5 bases, in that order; junction bases with no gene match: 3. Per the germline V gene, CDR1 is MGHRA and CDR2 is YSYEKL. The CDR3 region has the DNA TGCGCCAGCAGCCAAGGACTAGCGAGGGAGACCCAGTACTTC. Translated: CASSQGLARETQYF.

The rearrangement uses TRBV18 and TRBJ1-2; 9 bases align to TRBD1. Losses at the gene ends were 6 bases for V and 1 base for J; bases not matched to a gene: 12. This CDR3 spans 17 amino acids. Germline values: CDR1 KGHSH, CDR2 LQKENI. The CDR3 here is CASSDLRPGQGNYGYTF. CDR3 nucleotides: TGTGCCAGCTCTGACCTCCGACCGGGACAGGGTAACTATGGCTACACCTTC.

To note about this clone: An end of the junction does not agree with germline; a read error may underlie this. The chain uses TRBV7-2 and TRBJ1-5, with 8 bases identical to TRBD1. CDR1 and CDR2 from the germline V gene are SGHTA and FQGNSA. This CDR3 comprises 17 residues. CDR3 DNA: TGTGCCAGCAGCGCCCGACCGACAGGGGATAGCAAGCAGCCCCAGCATTTT. It encodes CASSARPTGDSKQPQHF.

In this sample, this clone turned up a few times. The chain carries TRBV30 and TRBJ1-6; possible D gene TRBD1, 5 bases. Germline CDR1 GTSNPN, CDR2 SVGIG (reference sequence). Between the trimmed V and J ends, which lost 0 bases and 7 bases, there was a span of 13 bases. The CDR3 has 15 residues. CDR3 in DNA: TGTGCCTGGAGTGTACAGGCAGGGTTGAATTCACCCCTCCACTTT. Translated: CAWSVQAGLNSPLHF.

This clone was counted between two and nine times. V and J are TRBV5-4 and TRBJ1-4; a possible D gene is TRBD1 (6 bases). Germline CDR1 reads SGHNT; CDR2 reads YYREEE (reference sequence). Trimming left V 1 base short and J 7 bases short, with 14 bases between. The CDR3 covers 15 residues. CDR3 region: CASSLMGAVGEKLFF. In DNA form, the CDR3 reads TGTGCCAGCAGCTTGATGGGGGCAGTGGGTGAAAAACTGTTTTTT.